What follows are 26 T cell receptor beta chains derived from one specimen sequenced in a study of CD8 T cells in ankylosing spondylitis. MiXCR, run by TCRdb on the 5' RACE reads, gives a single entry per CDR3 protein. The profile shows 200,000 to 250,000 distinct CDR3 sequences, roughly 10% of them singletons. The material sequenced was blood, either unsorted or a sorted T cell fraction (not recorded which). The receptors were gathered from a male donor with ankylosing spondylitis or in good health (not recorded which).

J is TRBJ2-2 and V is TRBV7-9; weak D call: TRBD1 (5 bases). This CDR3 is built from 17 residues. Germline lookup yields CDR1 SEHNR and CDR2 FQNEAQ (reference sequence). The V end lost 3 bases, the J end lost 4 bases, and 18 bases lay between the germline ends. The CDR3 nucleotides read TGTGCCAGCAGCTTTAGTACTTTAGGGGCGAGCACCGGGGAGCTGTTTTTT. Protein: CASSFSTLGASTGELFF.

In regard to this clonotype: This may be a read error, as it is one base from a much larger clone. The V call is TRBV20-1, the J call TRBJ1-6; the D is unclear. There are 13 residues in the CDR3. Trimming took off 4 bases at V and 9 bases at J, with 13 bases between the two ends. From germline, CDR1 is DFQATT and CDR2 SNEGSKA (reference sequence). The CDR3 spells CSATDPTGSPLHF. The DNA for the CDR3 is TGCAGTGCTACAGATCCCACGGGTTCACCCCTCCACTTT.

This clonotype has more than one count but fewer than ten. This CDR3 reads CASCSRSSGGVVDTQYF. CDR3 nucleotides: TGTGCCAGCTGCTCCCGAAGTAGCGGGGGGGTAGTAGATACGCAGTATTTT. This chain connects TRBV3-1 to TRBJ2-3; 11 positions match TRBD2. The CDR3 covers 17 residues. The V segment lost 8 bases and the J segment 5 bases; nucleotides outside the gene matches: 15. Germline CDR1 reads LGHDT; CDR2 reads YNNKEL (reference sequence).

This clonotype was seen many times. CDR3 residues: CSQPGASGVDEQFF. Here the CDR3 DNA reads TGCAGTCAACCCGGGGCTAGCGGGGTGGATGAGCAGTTCTTC. The chain is built from TRBV20-1 and TRBJ2-1; 9 bases match TRBD2. Germline V CDR1 and CDR2: DFQATT, SNEGSKA (reference sequence). The V gene end was trimmed by 8 bases and the J gene end by 8 bases; junction bases not matched to a gene: 13. The CDR3 sequence is 14 residues long.

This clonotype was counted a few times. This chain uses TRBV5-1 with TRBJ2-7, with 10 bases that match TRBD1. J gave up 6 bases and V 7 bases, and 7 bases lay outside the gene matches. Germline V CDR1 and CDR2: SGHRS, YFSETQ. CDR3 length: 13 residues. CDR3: CASSGTGASEQYF. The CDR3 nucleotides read TGCGCCAGCTCCGGGACAGGGGCCTCCGAGCAGTACTTC.

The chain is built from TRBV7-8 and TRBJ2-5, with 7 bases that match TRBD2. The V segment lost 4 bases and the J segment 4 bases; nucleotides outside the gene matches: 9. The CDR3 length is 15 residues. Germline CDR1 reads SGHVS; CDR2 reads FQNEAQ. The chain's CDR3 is CASSWGLPTVETQYF. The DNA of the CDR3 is TGTGCCAGCAGCTGGGGACTACCGACGGTAGAGACCCAGTACTTC.

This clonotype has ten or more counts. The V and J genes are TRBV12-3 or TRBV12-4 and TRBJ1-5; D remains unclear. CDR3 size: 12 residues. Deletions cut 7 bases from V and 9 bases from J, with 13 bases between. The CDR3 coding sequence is TGTGCCAGCAATGCTCCGGAGGGGCCCCAGCATTTT. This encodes CASNAPEGPQHF.

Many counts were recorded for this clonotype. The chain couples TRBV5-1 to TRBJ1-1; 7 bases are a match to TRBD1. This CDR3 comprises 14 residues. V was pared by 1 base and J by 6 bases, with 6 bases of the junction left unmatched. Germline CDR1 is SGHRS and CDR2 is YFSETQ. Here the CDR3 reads CASSLQQGQSEAFF. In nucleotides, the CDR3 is TGCGCCAGCAGCTTGCAACAGGGGCAGTCTGAAGCTTTCTTT.

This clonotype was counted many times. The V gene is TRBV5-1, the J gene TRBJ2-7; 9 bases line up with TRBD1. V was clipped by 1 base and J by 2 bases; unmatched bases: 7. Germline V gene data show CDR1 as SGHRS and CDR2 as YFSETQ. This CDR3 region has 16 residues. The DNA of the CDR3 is TGCGCCAGCAGCTTGTCGTCCGGGACAGGGACCTACGAGCAGTACTTC. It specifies CASSLSSGTGTYEQYF.

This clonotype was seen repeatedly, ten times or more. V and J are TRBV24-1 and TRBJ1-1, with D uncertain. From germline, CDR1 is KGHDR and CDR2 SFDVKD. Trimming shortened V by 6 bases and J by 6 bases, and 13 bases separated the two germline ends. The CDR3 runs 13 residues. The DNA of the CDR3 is TGTGCCACCAGTCTCTTCTATCGGGCTGAAGCTTTCTTT. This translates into CATSLFYRAEAFF.

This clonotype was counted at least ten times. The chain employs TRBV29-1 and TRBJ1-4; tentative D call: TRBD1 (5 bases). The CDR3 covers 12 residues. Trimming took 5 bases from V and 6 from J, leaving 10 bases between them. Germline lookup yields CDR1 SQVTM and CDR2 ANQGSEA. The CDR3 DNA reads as TGCAGCGTTAAGGGAGGGGATGAAAAACTGTTTTTT. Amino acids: CSVKGGDEKLFF.

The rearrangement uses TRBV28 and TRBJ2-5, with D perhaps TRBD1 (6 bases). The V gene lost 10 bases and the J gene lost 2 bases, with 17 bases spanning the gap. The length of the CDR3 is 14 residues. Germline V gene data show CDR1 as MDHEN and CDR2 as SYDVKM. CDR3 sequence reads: CATLNDRTQETQYF. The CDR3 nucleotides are TGTGCCACCCTTAACGACAGGACTCAAGAGACCCAGTACTTC.

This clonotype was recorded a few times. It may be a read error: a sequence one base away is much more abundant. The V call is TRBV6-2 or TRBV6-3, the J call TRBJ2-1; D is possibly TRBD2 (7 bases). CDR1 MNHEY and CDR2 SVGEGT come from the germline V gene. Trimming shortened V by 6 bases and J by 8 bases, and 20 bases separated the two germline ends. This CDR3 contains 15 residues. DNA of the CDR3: TGTGCCAGCAGCCCTGGACGGGGGGAGGGGGATGAGCAGTTCTTC. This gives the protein CASSPGRGEGDEQFF.

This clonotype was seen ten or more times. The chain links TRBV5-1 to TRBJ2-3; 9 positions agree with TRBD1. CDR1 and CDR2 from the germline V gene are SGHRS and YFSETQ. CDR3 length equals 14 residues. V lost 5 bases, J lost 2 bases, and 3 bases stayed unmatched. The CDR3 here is CASRDRGDTDTQYF. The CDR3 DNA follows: TGCGCCAGCAGGGACAGGGGTGACACAGATACGCAGTATTTT.

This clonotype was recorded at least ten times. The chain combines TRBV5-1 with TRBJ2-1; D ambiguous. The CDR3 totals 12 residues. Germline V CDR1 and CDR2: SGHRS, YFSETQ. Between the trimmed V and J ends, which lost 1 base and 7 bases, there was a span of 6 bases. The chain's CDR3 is CASSLFANEQFF. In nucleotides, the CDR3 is TGCGCCAGCAGCTTGTTCGCAAATGAGCAGTTCTTC.

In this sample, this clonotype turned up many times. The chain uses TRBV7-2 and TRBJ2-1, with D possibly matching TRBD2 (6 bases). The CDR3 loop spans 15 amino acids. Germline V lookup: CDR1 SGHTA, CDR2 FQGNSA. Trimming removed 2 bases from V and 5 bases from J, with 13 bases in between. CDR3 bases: TGTGCCAGCAGCTTAACACGCGGGGCCAACAATGAGCAGTTCTTC. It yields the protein CASSLTRGANNEQFF.

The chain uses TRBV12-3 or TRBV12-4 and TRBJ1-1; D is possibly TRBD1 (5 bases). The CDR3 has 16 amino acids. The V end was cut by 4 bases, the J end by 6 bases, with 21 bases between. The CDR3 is CASSSQGFRNEAEAFF. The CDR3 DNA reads TGTGCCAGCAGTTCCCAGGGCTTTCGTAACGAAGCTGAAGCTTTCTTT.

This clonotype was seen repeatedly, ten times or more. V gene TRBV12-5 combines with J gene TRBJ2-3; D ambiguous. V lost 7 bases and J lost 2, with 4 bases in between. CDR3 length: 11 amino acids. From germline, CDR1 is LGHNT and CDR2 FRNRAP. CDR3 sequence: CASVLTDTQYF. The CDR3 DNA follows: TGTGCTAGTGTCCTCACAGATACGCAGTATTTT.

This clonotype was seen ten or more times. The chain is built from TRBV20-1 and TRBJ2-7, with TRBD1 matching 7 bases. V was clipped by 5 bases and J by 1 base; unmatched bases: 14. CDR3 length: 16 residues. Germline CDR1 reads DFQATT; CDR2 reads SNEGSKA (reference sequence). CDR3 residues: CSAPQARGPLSYEQYF. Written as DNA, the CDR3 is TGCAGTGCTCCCCAAGCAAGGGGGCCCCTTTCCTACGAGCAGTACTTC.

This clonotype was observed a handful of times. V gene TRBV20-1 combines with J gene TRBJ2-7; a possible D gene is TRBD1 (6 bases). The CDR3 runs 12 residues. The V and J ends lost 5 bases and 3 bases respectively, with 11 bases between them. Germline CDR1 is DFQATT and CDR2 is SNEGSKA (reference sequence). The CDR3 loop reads CSALQGFYEQYF. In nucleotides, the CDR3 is TGCAGTGCTCTACAGGGTTTCTACGAGCAGTACTTC.

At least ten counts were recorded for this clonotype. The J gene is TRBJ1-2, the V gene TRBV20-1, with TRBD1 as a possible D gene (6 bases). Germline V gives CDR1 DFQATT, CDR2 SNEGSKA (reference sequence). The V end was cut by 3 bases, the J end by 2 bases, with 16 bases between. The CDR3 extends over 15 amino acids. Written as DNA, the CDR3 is TGCAGTGCTAGGGGGGCGGGGGGGAAGAACTATGGCTACACCTTC. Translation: CSARGAGGKNYGYTF.

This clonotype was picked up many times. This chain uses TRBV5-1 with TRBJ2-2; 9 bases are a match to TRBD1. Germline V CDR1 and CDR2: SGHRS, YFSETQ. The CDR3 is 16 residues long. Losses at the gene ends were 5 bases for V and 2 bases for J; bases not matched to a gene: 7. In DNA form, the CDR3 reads TGCGCCAGCAGTCCGCCGGGACAGGGCAACACCGGGGAGCTGTTTTTT. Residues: CASSPPGQGNTGELFF. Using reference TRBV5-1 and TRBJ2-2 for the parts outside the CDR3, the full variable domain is KAGVTQTPRYLIKTRGQQVTLSCSPISGHRSVSWYQQTPGQGLQFLFEYFSETQRNKGNFPGRFSGRQFSNSRSEMNVSTLELGDSALYLCASSPPGQGNTGELFFGEGSRLTVL.

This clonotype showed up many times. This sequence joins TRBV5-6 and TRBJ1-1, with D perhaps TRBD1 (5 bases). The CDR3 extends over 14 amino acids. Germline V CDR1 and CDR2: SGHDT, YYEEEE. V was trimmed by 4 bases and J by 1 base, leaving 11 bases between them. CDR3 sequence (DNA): TGTGCCAGCAGCCCGGGGACTGCGAACACTGAAGCTTTCTTT. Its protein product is CASSPGTANTEAFF. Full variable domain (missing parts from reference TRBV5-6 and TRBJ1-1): DAGVTQSPTHLIKTRGQQVTLRCSPKSGHDTVSWYQQALGQGPQFIFQYYEEEERQRGNFPDRFSGHQFPNYSSELNVNALLLGDSALYLCASSPGTANTEAFFGQGTRLTVV.

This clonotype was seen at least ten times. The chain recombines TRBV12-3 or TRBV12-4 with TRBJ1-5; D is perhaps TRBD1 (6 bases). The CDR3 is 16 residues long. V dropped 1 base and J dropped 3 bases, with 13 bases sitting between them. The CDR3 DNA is TGTGCCAGCAGTTTAGTGGGCAGGGGCCCCAATCAGCCCCAGCATTTT. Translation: CASSLVGRGPNQPQHF.

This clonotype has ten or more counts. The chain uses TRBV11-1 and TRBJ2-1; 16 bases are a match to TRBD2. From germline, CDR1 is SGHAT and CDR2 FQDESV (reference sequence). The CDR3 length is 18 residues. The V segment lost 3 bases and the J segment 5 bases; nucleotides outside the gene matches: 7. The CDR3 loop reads CASSLDWGLAGGHNEQFF. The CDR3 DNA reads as TGTGCCAGCAGCTTGGATTGGGGACTAGCGGGGGGGCACAATGAGCAGTTCTTC.

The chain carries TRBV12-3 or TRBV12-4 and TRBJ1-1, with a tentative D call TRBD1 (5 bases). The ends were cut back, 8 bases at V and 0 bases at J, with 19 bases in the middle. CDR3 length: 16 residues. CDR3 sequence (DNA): TGTGCCAGCGGCCCAGGGACGGACAAAATGAACACTGAAGCTTTCTTT. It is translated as CASGPGTDKMNTEAFF.